This TCR beta chain was retrieved from a study of shared clonotypes between healthy human individuals. Only in-frame clones appear in the TCRdb table, and some are missing; sequencing was by immunoSEQ multiplex PCR. The sample lists over a million clones, approximately 70% occurring once. Germline lookup yields CDR1 SGHRS and CDR2 YFSETQ. This CDR3 is built from 14 residues. Unmatched junction bases numbered 9, after V lost 3 bases and J lost 6 bases. On this clone itself: Its target is unknown.

Regarding the study as a whole: The small donor group covered limited genetic and exposure diversity. Sharing of clonotypes among donors was expected to vary with sequencing depth. At large depth, rarefaction still showed sorted-subset sequencing to be incomplete.

The chain couples TRBV5-1 to TRBJ2-7, with 7 bases fitting TRBD2. The sample comprised memory CD4+ T cells sorted from blood. The subset was: CD45RA-negative fraction. The source is a man between 18 and 35 years old in good health. This CDR3 reads CASSSHERGIEQYF. CDR3 nucleotides: TGCGCCAGCAGCTCGCATGAGCGGGGCATCGAGCAGTACTTC.